This T cell receptor beta chain was observed in a study of memory CD4+ T cells and cytomegalovirus serostatus. Overall study: Donors were healthy Belgian adults, fewer than ten CMV seropositive and 20 to 25 seronegative. Study-wide findings and caveats: The CMV-associated TCR signature appears largely within the CD4+ memory repertoire. Median bootstrapped AUC for CMV status was approximately 0.94 originally, approximately 0.9 US-trained.

Single viable CD3+CD4+CD8-CD45RO+ cells were sorted as the memory CD4+ T cells. CD4+ T cells were isolated by positive magnetic selection. The germline V gene encodes CDR1 SEHNR and CDR2 FQNEAQ (reference sequence). The CDR3 is 15 residues long. Trimming shortened V by 4 bases and J by 3 bases, and 16 bases separated the two germline ends. About this clone itself: Its antigen remains unknown.

Here immunoSEQ multiplex PCR was the method, and the copy in TCRdb shows in-frame clones only, minus some. The sample comprises approximately 23,000 clones, roughly 80% of which are singletons, and around 1% rests with the top ten. The chain joins TRBV7-9 to TRBJ2-7; a possible D gene is TRBD1 (5 bases). The sequenced sample was memory CD4+ T cells from blood. The receptor was isolated from an adult in good health and CMV-seronegative. The CDR3 sequence is CASSSMTDPFYEQYF. The CDR3 DNA sequence: TGTGCCAGCAGCTCCATGACAGACCCTTTCTACGAGCAGTACTTC. The full variable domain, in which reference TRBV7-9 and TRBJ2-7 provide the parts outside the CDR3, is DTGVSQNPRHKITKRGQNVTFRCDPISEHNRLYWYRQTLGQGPEFLTYFQNEAQLEKSRLLSDRFSAERPKGSFSTLEIQRTEQGDSAMYLCASSSMTDPFYEQYFGPGTRLTVT.